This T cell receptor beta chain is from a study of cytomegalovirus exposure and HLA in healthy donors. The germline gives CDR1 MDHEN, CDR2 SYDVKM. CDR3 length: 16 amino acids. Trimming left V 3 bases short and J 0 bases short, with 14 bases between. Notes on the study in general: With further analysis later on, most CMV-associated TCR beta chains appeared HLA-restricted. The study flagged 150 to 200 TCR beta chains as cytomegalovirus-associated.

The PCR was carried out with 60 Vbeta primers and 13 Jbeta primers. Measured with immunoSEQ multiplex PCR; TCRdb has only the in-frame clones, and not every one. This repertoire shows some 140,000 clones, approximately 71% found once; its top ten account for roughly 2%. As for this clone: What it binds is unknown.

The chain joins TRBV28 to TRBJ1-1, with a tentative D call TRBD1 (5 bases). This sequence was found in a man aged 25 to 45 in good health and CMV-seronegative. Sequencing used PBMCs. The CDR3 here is CASSFWQGRMNTEAFF. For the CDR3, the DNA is TGTGCCAGCAGTTTTTGGCAGGGAAGGATGAACACTGAAGCTTTCTTT. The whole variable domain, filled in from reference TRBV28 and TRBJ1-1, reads DVKVTQSSRYLVKRTGEKVFLECVQDMDHENMFWYRQDPGLGLRLIYFSYDVKMKEKGDIPEGYSVSREKKERFSLILESASTNQTSMYLCASSFWQGRMNTEAFFGQGTRLTVV.